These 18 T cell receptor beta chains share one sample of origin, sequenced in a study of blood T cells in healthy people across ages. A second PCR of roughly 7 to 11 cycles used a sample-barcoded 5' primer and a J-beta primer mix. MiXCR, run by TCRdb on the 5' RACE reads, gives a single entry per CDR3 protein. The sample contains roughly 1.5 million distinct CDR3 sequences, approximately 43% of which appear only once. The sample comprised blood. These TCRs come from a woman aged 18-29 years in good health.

The CDR3 is CASRSDRSNEQFF. The CDR3 DNA is TGTGCCAGCAGATCGGACAGGTCCAATGAGCAGTTCTTC. The rearrangement links TRBV7-3 to TRBJ2-1; 7 bases are shared with TRBD1. This CDR3 spans 13 amino acids. Germline V CDR1 and CDR2: SGHTA, FQGTGA. J gave up 6 bases and V 6 bases, and 5 bases lay outside the gene matches.

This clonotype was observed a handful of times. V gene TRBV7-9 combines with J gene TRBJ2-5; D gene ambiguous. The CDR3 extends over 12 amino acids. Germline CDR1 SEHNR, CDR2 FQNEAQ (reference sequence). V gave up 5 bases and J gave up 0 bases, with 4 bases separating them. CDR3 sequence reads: CASSRDQETQYF. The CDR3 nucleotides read TGTGCCAGCAGCAGGGACCAAGAGACCCAGTACTTC.

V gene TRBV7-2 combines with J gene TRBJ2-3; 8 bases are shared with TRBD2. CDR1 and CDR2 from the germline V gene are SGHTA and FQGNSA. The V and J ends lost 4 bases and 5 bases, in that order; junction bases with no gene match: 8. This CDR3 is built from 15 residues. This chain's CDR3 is CASSWASGGKDTQYF. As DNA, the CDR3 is TGTGCCAGCAGCTGGGCAAGCGGGGGCAAAGATACGCAGTATTTT. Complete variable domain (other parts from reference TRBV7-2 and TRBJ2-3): GAGVSQSPSNKVTEKGKDVELRCDPISGHTALYWYRQSLGQGLEFLIYFQGNSAPDKSGLPSDRFSAERTGGSVSTLTIQRTQQEDSAVYLCASSWASGGKDTQYFGPGTRLTVL.

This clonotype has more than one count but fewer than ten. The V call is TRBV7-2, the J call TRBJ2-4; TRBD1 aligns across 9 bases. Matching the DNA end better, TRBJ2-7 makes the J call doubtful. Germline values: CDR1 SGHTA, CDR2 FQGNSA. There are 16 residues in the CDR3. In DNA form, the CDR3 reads TGTGCCAGCAGCCCACAGGGGGCGTCGGTAGGGTACGAGCAGTACTTC. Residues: CASSPQGASVGYEQYF.

As DNA, the CDR3 is TGTGCCAGCAGTGTATCAGGGTCTGGGGCCAACGTCCTGACTTTC. It is translated as CASSVSGSGANVLTF. This chain links TRBV6-5 with TRBJ2-6; perhaps TRBD1 as D (5 bases). Germline V gives CDR1 MNHEY, CDR2 SVGAGI. V lost 5 bases and J 1 base, leaving 9 bases between the germline ends. This CDR3 has 15 amino acids.

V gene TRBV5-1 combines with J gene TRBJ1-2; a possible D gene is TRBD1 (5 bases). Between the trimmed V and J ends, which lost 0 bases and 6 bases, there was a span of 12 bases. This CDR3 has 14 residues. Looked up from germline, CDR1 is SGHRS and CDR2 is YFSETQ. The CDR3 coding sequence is TGCGCCAGCAGCTTGGGGGCAGGGAACCATGGCTACACCTTC. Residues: CASSLGAGNHGYTF. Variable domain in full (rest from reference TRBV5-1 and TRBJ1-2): KAGVTQTPRYLIKTRGQQVTLSCSPISGHRSVSWYQQTPGQGLQFLFEYFSETQRNKGNFPGRFSGRQFSNSRSEMNVSTLELGDSALYLCASSLGAGNHGYTFGSGTRLTVV.

The CDR3 here is CSVKDGNYEQYF. CDR3 nucleotide sequence: TGCAGCGTAAAGGACGGAAACTACGAGCAGTACTTC. This sequence joins TRBV29-1 and TRBJ2-7, with D hard to call. The V gene lost 6 bases and the J gene lost 3 bases, with 12 bases spanning the gap. Germline V gene data show CDR1 as SQVTM and CDR2 as ANQGSEA. This CDR3 contains 12 residues.

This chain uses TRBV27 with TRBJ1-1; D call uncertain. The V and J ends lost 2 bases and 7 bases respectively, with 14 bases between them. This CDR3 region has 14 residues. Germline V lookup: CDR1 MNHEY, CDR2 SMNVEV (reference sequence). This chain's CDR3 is CASSLAVRGGEAFF. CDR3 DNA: TGTGCCAGCAGTTTAGCAGTCCGCGGTGGTGAAGCTTTCTTT.

This CDR3 is CASSPMGQGAHNSPLHF. As DNA, the CDR3 is TGCGCCAGCAGCCCCATGGGACAGGGGGCACACAATTCACCCCTCCACTTT. The genes are TRBV4-1 and TRBJ1-6; 12 bases are shared with TRBD1. Germline V gene sequence: CDR1 MGHRA, CDR2 YSYEKL. The CDR3 totals 17 residues. V was pared by 4 bases and J by 7 bases, with 8 bases of the junction left unmatched.

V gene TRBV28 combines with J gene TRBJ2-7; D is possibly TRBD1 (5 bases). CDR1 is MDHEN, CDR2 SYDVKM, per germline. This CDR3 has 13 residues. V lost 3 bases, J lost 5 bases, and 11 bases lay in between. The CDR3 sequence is CASSFHPRDEQYF. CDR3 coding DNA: TGTGCCAGCAGTTTCCACCCCAGGGACGAGCAGTACTTC. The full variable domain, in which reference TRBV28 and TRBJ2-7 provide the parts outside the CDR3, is DVKVTQSSRYLVKRTGEKVFLECVQDMDHENMFWYRQDPGLGLRLIYFSYDVKMKEKGDIPEGYSVSREKKERFSLILESASTNQTSMYLCASSFHPRDEQYFGPGTRLTVT.

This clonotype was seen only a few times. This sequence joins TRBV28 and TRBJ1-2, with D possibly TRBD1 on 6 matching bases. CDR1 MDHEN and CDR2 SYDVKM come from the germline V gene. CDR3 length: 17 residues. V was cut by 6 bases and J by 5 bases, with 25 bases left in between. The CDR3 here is CASSNFAQGFPLYGYTF. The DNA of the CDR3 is TGTGCCAGCAGCAACTTCGCACAGGGATTCCCACTTTATGGCTACACCTTC.

CDR3 nucleotides: TGTGCCATCAGTGCCAAGGAGTCCCAATGGCAGTTCTTC. Its translation: CAISAKESQWQFF. This rearrangement joins TRBV10-3 to TRBJ2-1, with no clear D. In germline, CDR1 is ENHRY, CDR2 SYGVKD. V was trimmed by 4 bases and J by 12 bases, leaving 16 bases between them. The CDR3 totals 13 residues.

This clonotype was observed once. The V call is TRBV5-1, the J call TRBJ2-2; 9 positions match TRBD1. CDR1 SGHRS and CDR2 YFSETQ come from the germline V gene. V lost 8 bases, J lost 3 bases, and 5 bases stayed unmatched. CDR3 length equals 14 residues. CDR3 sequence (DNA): TGCGCCAGTCGGGACAGGGCCCACACCGGGGAGCTGTTTTTT. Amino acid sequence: CASRDRAHTGELFF. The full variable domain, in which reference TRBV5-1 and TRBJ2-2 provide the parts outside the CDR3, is KAGVTQTPRYLIKTRGQQVTLSCSPISGHRSVSWYQQTPGQGLQFLFEYFSETQRNKGNFPGRFSGRQFSNSRSEMNVSTLELGDSALYLCASRDRAHTGELFFGEGSRLTVL.

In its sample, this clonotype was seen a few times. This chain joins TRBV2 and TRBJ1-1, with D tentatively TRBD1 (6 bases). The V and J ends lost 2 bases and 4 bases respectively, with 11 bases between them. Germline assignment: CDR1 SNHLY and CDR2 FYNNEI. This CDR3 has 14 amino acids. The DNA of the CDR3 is TGTGCCAGCAGTGAAAACAGGGCAGGCACTGAAGCTTTCTTT. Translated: CASSENRAGTEAFF. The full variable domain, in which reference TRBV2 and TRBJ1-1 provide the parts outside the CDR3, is EPEVTQTPSHQVTQMGQEVILRCVPISNHLYFYWYRQILGQKVEFLVSFYNNEISEKSEIFDDQFSVERPDGSNFTLKIRSTKLEDSAMYFCASSENRAGTEAFFGQGTRLTVV.

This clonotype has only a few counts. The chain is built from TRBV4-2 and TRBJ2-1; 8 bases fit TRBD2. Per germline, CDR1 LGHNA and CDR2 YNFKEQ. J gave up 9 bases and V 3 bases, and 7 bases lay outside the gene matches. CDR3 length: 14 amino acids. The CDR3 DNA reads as TGTGCCAGCAGCCACGGTAGCGGGAAGGGTGAGCAGTTCTTC. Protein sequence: CASSHGSGKGEQFF.

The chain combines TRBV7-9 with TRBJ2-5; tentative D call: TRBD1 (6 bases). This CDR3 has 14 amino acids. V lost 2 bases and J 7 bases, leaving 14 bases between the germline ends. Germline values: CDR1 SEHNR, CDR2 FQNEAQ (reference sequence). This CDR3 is CASSLSGEMGTQYF. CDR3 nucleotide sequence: TGTGCCAGCAGCTTATCAGGGGAGATGGGGACCCAGTACTTC.

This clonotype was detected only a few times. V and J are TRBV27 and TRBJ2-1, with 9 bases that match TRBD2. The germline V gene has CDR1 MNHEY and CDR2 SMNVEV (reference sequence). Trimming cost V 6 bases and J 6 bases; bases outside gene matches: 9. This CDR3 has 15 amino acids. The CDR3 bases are TGTGCCAGCAGCAGCGGGACTAGCAGGAGCAATGAGCAGTTCTTC. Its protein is CASSSGTSRSNEQFF.

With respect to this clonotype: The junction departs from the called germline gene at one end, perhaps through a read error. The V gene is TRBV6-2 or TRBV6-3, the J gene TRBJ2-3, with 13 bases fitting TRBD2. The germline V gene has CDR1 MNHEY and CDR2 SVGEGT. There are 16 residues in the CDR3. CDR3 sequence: CARSYHGLAGADTQYF. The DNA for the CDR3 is TGTGCCAGGAGTTACCACGGACTAGCGGGAGCAGATACGCAGTATTTT.